The 6 T cell receptor beta chains below all came from one sample that was sequenced in a study of T-cell reconstitution after alpha-beta-depleted transplantation in children. Unique molecular identifiers tagged the TCRbeta library. TCRdb recomputed calls from the PCR reads with MiXCR, one row per CDR3 protein. The sample consists of 350,000 to 450,000 distinct CDR3 sequences, about 14% of them appearing once. The material sequenced was PBMCs, taken from the stem cell graft. The receptors come from a human donor who donated a stem cell graft to a child with Fanconi anemia.

The chain has TRBV4-3 and TRBJ1-3; the D gene is possibly TRBD1 (5 bases). Germline lookup yields CDR1 LGHNA and CDR2 YSLEER. This CDR3 comprises 16 residues. V was trimmed by 0 bases and J by 1 base, leaving 10 bases between them. Here the CDR3 reads CASSQDVGESGNTIYF. The CDR3 DNA follows: TGCGCCAGCAGCCAAGATGTGGGGGAATCTGGAAACACCATATATTTT.

The V call is TRBV20-1, the J call TRBJ2-3, with D hard to call. V dropped 3 bases and J dropped 4 bases, with 14 bases sitting between them. The CDR3 has 14 residues. CDR1 is DFQATT, CDR2 SNEGSKA, per germline (reference sequence). CDR3 loop: CSASVEVGPDTQYF. CDR3 coding DNA: TGCAGTGCTAGTGTCGAAGTAGGGCCAGATACGCAGTATTTT.

The CDR3 spells CSARDPRAQYF. Written as DNA, the CDR3 is TGCAGTGCTAGGGACCCGAGGGCCCAGTACTTC. This chain connects TRBV20-1 to TRBJ2-5; D perhaps matches TRBD2 (5 bases). From germline, CDR1 is DFQATT and CDR2 SNEGSKA (reference sequence). This CDR3 region has 11 residues. V shed 3 bases and J shed 9 bases, with 11 bases lying between them.

At least ten counts were recorded for this clonotype. V and J are TRBV5-1 and TRBJ2-5; D perhaps matches TRBD1 (6 bases). The V and J ends lost 5 bases and 2 bases respectively, with 7 bases between them. This CDR3 has 12 amino acids. Germline-derived CDR1 and CDR2 are SGHRS and YFSETQ. CDR3: CASSGQQETQYF. Here the CDR3 DNA reads TGCGCCAGCAGTGGACAGCAAGAGACCCAGTACTTC.

This chain joins TRBV5-1 and TRBJ2-5; D is ambiguous. The CDR3 runs to 14 residues. Germline V CDR1 and CDR2: SGHRS, YFSETQ. The V end lost 0 bases, the J end lost 2 bases, and 8 bases lay between the germline ends. CDR3 nucleotide sequence: TGCGCCAGCAGCTTGGTACCGGAACAAGAGACCCAGTACTTC. It encodes CASSLVPEQETQYF.

The V call is TRBV5-5, the J call TRBJ1-2, with D maybe TRBD1 (5 bases). Germline V gene sequence: CDR1 SGHKS, CDR2 YYEKEE (reference sequence). The CDR3 runs 13 residues. Trimming stripped 0 bases from V and 8 bases from J, with 11 bases between. As DNA, the CDR3 is TGTGCCAGCAGCTTGGCCAGGGTGGAGGGCTACACCTTC. Translation: CASSLARVEGYTF.